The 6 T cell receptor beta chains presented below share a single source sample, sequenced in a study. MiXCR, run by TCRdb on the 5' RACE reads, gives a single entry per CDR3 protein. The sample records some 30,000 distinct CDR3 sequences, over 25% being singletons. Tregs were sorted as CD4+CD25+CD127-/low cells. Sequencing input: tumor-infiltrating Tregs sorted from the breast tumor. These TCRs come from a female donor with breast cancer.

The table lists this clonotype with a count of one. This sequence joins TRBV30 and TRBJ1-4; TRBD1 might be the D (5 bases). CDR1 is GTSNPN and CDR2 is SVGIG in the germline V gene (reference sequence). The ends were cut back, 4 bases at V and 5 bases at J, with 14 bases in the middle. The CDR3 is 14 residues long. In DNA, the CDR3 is TGTGCCTGGATCGGTGACGGGACCAATGAAAAACTGTTTTTT. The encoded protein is CAWIGDGTNEKLFF. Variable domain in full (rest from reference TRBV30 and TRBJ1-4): SQTIHQWPATLVQPVGSPLSLECTVEGTSNPNLYWYRQAAGRGLQLLFYSVGIGQISSEVPQNLSASRPQDRQFILSSKKLLLSDSGFYLCAWIGDGTNEKLFFGSGTQLSVL.

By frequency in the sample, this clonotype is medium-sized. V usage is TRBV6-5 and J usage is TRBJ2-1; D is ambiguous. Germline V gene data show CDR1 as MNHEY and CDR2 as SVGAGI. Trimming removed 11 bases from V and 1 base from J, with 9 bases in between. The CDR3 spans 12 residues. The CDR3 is CASGRSYNEQFF. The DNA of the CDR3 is TGTGCCTCCGGGCGGTCCTACAATGAGCAGTTCTTC.

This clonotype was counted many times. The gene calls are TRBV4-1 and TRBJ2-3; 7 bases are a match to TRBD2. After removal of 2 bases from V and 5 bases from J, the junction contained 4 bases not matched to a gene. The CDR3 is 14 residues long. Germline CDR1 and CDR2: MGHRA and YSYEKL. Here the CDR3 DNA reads TGCGCCAGCAGCCAACCGGGGGAGGGAGATACGCAGTATTTT. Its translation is CASSQPGEGDTQYF.

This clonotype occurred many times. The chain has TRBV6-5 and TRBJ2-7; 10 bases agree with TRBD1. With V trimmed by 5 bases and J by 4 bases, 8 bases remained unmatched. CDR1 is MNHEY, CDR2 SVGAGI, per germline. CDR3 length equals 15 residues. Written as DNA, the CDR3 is TGTGCCAGCAGTGGCCCCGGGACAGGGGCTTACGAGCAGTACTTC. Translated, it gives CASSGPGTGAYEQYF.

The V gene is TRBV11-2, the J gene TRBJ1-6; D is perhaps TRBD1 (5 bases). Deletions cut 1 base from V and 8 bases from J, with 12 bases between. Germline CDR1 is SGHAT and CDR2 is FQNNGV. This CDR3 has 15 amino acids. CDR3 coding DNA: TGTGCCAGCAGCTTAGTCCCCCAGGGAGATTCACCCCTCCACTTT. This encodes CASSLVPQGDSPLHF.

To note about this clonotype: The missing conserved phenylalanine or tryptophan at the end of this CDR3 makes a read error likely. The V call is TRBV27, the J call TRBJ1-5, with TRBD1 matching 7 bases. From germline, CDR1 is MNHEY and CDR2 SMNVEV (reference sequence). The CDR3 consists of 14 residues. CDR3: CAGSYRGGNQPQHL. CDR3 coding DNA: TGTGCCGGCAGTTACAGGGGAGGGAATCAGCCCCAGCATCTT.